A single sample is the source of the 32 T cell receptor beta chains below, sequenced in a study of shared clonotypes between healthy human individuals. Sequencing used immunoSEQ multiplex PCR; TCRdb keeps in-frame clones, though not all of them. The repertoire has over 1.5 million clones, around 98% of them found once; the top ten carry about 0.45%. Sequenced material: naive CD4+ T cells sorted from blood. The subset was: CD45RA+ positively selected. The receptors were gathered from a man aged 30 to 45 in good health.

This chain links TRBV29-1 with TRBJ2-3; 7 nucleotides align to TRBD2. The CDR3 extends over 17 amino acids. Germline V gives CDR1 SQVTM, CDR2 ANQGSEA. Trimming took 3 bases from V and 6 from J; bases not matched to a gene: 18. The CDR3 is CSVDRTPRGGYTDTQYF. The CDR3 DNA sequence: TGCAGCGTTGACAGAACCCCTCGCGGGGGTTACACCGATACGCAGTATTTT.

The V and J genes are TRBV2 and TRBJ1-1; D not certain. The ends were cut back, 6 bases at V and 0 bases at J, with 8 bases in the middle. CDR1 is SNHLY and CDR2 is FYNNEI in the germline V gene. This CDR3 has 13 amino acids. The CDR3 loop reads CASSTTLNTEAFF. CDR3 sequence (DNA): TGTGCCAGCAGCACAACGCTGAACACTGAAGCTTTCTTT. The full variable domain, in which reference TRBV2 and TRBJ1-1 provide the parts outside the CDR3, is EPEVTQTPSHQVTQMGQEVILRCVPISNHLYFYWYRQILGQKVEFLVSFYNNEISEKSEIFDDQFSVERPDGSNFTLKIRSTKLEDSAMYFCASSTTLNTEAFFGQGTRLTVV.

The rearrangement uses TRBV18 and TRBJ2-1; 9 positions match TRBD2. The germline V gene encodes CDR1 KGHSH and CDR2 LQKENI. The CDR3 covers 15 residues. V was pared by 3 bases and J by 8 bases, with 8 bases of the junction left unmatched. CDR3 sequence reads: CASSPRSSGVDEQFF. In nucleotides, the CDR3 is TGTGCCAGCTCACCGAGGTCTAGCGGGGTAGATGAGCAGTTCTTC.

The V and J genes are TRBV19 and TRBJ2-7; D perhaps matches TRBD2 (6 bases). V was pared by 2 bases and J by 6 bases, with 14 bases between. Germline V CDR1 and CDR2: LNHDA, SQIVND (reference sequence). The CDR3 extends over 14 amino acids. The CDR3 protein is CASSISTTSSEQYF. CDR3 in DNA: TGTGCCAGTAGTATATCTACGACTAGTTCCGAGCAGTACTTC.

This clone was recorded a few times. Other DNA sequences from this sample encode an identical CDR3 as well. The CDR3 reads CSVGTGGTGELFF. The CDR3, as DNA: TGCAGCGTTGGGACAGGGGGGACCGGGGAGCTGTTTTTT. The rearrangement uses TRBV29-1 and TRBJ2-2; 10 bases agree with TRBD1. Germline CDR1 SQVTM, CDR2 ANQGSEA. This CDR3 has 13 residues. With V trimmed by 4 bases and J by 5 bases, 1 base remained unmatched.

In nucleotides, the CDR3 is TGTGCCAGCAGTAAGATAAGTCAGGGAAATGAGCAGTTCTTC. Translating it yields CASSKISQGNEQFF. This chain links TRBV6-6 with TRBJ2-1; D may be TRBD1 (5 bases). Trimming removed 5 bases from V and 7 bases from J, with 15 bases in between. Germline values: CDR1 MNHNY, CDR2 SVGAGI (reference sequence). The CDR3 runs to 14 residues.

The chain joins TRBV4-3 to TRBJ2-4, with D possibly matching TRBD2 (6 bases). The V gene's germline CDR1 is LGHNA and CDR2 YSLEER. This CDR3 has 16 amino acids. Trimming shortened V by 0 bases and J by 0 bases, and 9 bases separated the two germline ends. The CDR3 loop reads CASSQDLGLAKNIQYF. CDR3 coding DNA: TGCGCCAGCAGCCAAGATTTGGGACTAGCCAAAAACATTCAGTACTTC.

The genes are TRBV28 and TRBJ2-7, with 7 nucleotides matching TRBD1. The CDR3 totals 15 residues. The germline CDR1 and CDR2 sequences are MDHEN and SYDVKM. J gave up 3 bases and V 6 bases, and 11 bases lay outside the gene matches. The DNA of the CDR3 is TGTGCCAGCAGCCCTCCCGGGACAGCCGACTACGAGCAGTACTTC. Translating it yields CASSPPGTADYEQYF.

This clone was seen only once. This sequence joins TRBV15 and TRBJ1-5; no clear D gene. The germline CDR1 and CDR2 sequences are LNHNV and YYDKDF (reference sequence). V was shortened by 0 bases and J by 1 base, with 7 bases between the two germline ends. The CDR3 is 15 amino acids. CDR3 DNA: TGTGCCACCAGCAGAGATCTGCAGAGCAATCAGCCCCAGCATTTT. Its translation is CATSRDLQSNQPQHF. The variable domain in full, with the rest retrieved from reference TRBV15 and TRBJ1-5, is DAMVIQNPRYQVTQFGKPVTLSCSQTLNHNVMYWYQQKSSQAPKLLFHYYDKDFNNEADTPDNFQSRRPNTSFCFLDIRSPGLGDTAMYLCATSRDLQSNQPQHFGDGTRLSIL.

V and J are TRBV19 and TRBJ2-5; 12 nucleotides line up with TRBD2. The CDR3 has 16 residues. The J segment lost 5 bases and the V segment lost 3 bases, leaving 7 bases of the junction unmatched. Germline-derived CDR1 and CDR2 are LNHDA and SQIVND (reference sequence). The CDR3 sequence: CASSIPLAGGRETQYF. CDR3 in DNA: TGTGCCAGTAGTATTCCTCTAGCGGGAGGGAGGGAGACCCAGTACTTC. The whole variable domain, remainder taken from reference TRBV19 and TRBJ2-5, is DGGITQSPKYLFRKEGQNVTLSCEQNLNHDAMYWYRQDPGQGLRLIYYSQIVNDFQKGDIAEGYSVSREKKESFPLTVTSAQKNPTAFYLCASSIPLAGGRETQYFGPGTRLLVL.

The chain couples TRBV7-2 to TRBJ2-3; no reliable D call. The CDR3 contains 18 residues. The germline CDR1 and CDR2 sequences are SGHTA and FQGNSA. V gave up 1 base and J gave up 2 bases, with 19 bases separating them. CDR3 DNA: TGTGCCAGCAGCTTAGGGAGCCGGGCAAGAACCTACACAGATACGCAGTATTTT. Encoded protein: CASSLGSRARTYTDTQYF.

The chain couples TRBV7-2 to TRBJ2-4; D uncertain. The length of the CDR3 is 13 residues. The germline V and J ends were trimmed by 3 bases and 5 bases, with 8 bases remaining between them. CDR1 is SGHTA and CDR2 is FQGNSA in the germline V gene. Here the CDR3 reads CASSLMGQNIQYF. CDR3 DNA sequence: TGTGCCAGCAGCTTGATGGGCCAAAACATTCAGTACTTC. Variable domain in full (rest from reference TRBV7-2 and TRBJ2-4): GAGVSQSPSNKVTEKGKDVELRCDPISGHTALYWYRQSLGQGLEFLIYFQGNSAPDKSGLPSDRFSAERTGGSVSTLTIQRTQQEDSAVYLCASSLMGQNIQYFGAGTRLSVL.

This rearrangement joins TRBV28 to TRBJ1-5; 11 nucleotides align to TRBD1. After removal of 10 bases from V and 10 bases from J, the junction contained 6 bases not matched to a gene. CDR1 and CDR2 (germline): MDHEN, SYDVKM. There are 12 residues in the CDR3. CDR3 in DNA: TGTGCCATCACGGACAGGGGGCGTCCCCAGCATTTT. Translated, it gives CAITDRGRPQHF.

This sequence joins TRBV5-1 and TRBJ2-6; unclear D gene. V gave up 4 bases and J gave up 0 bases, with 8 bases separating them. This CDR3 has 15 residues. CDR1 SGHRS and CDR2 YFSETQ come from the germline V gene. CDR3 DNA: TGCGCCAGCAGCGTACAGAGCTCTGGGGCCAACGTCCTGACTTTC. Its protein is CASSVQSSGANVLTF.

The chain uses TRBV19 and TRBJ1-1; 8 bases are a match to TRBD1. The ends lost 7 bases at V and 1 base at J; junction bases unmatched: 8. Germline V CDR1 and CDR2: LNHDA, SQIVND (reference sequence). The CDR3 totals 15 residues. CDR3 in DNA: TGTGCCAGTAACCCGAGGACAGGGTGGAACACTGAAGCTTTCTTT. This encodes CASNPRTGWNTEAFF.

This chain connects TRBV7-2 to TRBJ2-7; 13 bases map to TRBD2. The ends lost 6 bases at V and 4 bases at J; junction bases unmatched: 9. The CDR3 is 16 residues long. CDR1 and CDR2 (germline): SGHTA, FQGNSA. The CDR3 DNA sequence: TGTGCCAGCAGTTTTCCCGGGACTAGCGGGATTTACGAGCAGTACTTC. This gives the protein CASSFPGTSGIYEQYF.

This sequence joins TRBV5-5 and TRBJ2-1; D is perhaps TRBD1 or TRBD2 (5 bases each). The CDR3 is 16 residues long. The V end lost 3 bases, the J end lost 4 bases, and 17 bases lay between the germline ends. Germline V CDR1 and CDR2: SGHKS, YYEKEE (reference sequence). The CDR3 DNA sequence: TGTGCCAGCAGCTGGGGGTGGTCCGGGGTTTACAATGAGCAGTTCTTC. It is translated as CASSWGWSGVYNEQFF. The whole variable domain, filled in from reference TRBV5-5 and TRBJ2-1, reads DAGVTQSPTHLIKTRGQQVTLRCSPISGHKSVSWYQQVLGQGPQFIFQYYEKEERGRGNFPDRFSARQFPNYSSELNVNALLLGDSALYLCASSWGWSGVYNEQFFGPGTRLTVL.

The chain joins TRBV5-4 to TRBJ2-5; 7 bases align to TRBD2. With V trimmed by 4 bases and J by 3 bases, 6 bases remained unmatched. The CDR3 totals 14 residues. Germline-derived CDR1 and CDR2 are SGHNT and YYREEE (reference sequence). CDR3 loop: CASSRGGEKETQYF. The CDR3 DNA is TGTGCCAGCAGCCGCGGGGGAGAAAAAGAGACCCAGTACTTC.

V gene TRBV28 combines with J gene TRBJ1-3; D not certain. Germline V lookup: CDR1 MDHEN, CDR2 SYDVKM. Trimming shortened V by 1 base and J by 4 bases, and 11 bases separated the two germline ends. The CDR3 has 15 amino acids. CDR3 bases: TGTGCCAGCAGTTTATTGTCCAACCTCGGAAACACCATATATTTT. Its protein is CASSLLSNLGNTIYF.

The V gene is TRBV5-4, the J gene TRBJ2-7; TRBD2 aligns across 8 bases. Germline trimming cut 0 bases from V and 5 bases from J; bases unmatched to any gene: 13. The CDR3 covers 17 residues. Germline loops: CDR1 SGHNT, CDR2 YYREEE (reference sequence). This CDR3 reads CASSLAGPSGPQNEQYF. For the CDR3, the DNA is TGTGCCAGCAGCTTGGCCGGGCCTAGCGGGCCTCAGAACGAGCAGTACTTC.

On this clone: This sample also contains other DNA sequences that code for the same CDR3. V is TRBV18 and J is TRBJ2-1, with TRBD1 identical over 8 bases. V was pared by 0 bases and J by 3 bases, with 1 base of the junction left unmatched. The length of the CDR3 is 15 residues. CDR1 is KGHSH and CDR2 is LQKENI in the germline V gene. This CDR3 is CASSPPDRGYNEQFF. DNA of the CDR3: TGTGCCAGCTCACCACCAGACAGGGGCTACAATGAGCAGTTCTTC.

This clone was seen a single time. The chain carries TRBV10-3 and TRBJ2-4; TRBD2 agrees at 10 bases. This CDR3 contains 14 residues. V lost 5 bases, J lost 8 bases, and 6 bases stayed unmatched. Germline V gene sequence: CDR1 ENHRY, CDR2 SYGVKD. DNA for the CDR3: TGTGCCATCAGTTCCCTAGCGGGAGCGGACATTCAGTACTTC. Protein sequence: CAISSLAGADIQYF.

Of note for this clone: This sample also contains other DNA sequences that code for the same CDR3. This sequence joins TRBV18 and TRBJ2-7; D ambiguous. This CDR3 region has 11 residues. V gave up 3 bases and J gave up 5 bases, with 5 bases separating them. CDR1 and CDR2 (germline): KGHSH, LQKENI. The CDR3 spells CASSPRDEQYF. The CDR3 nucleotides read TGTGCCAGCTCACCTAGGGACGAGCAGTACTTC.

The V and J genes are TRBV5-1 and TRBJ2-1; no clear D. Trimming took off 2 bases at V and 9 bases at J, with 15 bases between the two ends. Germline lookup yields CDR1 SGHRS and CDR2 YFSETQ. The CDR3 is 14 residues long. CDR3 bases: TGCGCCAGCAGCTTTGGGCCGGGTGGGATTGAGCAGTTCTTC. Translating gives CASSFGPGGIEQFF.

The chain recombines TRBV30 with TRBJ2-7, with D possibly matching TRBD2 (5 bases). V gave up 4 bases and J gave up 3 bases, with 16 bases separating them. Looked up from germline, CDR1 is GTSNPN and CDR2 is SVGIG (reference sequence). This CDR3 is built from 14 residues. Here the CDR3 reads CAWTVRGTFYEQYF. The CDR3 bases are TGTGCCTGGACCGTCCGGGGAACATTCTACGAGCAGTACTTC.

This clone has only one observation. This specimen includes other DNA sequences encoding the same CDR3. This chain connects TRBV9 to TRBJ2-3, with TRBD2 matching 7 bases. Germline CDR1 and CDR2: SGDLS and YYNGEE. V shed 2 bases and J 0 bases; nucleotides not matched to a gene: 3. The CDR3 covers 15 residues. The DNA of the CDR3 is TGTGCCAGCAGCGTCGGACTAGGGAGCACAGATACGCAGTATTTT. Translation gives CASSVGLGSTDTQYF. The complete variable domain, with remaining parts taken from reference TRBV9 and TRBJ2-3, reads DSGVTQTPKHLITATGQRVTLRCSPRSGDLSVYWYQQSLDQGLQFLIQYYNGEERAKGNILERFSAQQFPDLHSELNLSSLELGDSALYFCASSVGLGSTDTQYFGPGTRLTVL.

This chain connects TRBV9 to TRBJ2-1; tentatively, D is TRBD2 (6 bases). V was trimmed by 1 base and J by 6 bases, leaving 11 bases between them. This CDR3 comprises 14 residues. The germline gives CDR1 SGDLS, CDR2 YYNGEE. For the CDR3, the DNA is TGTGCCAGCAGCGTATCAGCGGGCTCCAATGAGCAGTTCTTC. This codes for CASSVSAGSNEQFF.

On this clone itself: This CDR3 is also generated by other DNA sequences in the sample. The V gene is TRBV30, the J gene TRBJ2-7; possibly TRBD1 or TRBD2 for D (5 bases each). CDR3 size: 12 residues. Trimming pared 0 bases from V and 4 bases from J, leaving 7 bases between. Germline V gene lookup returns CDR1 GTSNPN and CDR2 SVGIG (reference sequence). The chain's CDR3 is CAWSVGVYEQYF. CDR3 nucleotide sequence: TGTGCCTGGAGTGTGGGGGTATACGAGCAGTACTTC. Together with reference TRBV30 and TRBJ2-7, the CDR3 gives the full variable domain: SQTIHQWPATLVQPVGSPLSLECTVEGTSNPNLYWYRQAAGRGLQLLFYSVGIGQISSEVPQNLSASRPQDRQFILSSKKLLLSDSGFYLCAWSVGVYEQYFGPGTRLTVT.

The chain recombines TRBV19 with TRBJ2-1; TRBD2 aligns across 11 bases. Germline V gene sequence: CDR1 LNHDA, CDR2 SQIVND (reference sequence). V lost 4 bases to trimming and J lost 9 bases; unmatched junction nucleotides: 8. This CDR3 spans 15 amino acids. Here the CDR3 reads CASSRASGRSGEQFF. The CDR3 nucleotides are TGTGCCAGTAGTAGGGCTAGCGGGAGGTCCGGTGAGCAGTTCTTC.

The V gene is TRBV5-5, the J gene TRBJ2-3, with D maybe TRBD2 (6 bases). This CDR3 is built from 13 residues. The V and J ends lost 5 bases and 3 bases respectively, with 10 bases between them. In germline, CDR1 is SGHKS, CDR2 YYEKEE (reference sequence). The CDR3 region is CASRREVTDTQYF. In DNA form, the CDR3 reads TGTGCCAGCAGGCGGGAAGTTACAGATACGCAGTATTTT. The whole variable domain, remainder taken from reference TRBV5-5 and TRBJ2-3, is DAGVTQSPTHLIKTRGQQVTLRCSPISGHKSVSWYQQVLGQGPQFIFQYYEKEERGRGNFPDRFSARQFPNYSSELNVNALLLGDSALYLCASRREVTDTQYFGPGTRLTVL.

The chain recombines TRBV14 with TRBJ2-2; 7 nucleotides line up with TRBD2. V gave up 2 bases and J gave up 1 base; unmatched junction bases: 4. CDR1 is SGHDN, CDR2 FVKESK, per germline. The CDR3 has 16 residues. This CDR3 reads CASSQSAGVNTGELFF. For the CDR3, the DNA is TGTGCCAGCAGCCAATCCGCGGGAGTGAACACCGGGGAGCTGTTTTTT.

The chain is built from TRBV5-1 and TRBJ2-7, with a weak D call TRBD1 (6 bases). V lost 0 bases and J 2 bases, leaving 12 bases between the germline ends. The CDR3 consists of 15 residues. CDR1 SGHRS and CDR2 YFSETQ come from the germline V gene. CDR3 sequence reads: CASSLVGHTAYEQYF. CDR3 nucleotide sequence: TGCGCCAGCAGCTTGGTGGGACACACCGCCTACGAGCAGTACTTC.